This passage covers 30 T cell receptor beta chains from one sample sequenced in a study of blood T cell repertoires in COVID-19. Data came from immunoSEQ multiplex PCR; TCRdb stores just in-frame clones and leaves some out. This sample has over 75,000 clones, with about 80% found just once. Material for sequencing was peripheral blood. Source of these receptors: a woman in her sixties or seventies with acute or convalescent COVID-19.

This sequence joins TRBV28 and TRBJ1-2, with 10 nucleotides matching TRBD1. The CDR3 is 14 amino acids. V trimming: 2 bases; J trimming: 4 bases; junction bases outside the gene matches: 1. The germline V gene encodes CDR1 MDHEN and CDR2 SYDVKM. Written as DNA, the CDR3 is TGTGCCAGCAGTTTAGGGACAGGGGCCTATGGCTACACCTTC. Its translation is CASSLGTGAYGYTF.

The chain links TRBV29-1 to TRBJ2-5; 9 bases match TRBD2. From germline, CDR1 is SQVTM and CDR2 ANQGSEA. After removal of 0 bases from V and 5 bases from J, the junction contained 7 bases not matched to a gene. This CDR3 comprises 15 residues. DNA of the CDR3: TGCAGCGTTGAAGACGCGCTAGCGGGACCTGAGACCCAGTACTTC. Translated: CSVEDALAGPETQYF.

This clone was recorded once. V is TRBV6-5 and J is TRBJ2-2; weak D call: TRBD2 (6 bases). This CDR3 region has 16 residues. Trimming left V 1 base short and J 2 bases short, with 11 bases between. CDR1 is MNHEY and CDR2 is SVGAGI in the germline V gene. The CDR3 region has the DNA TGTGCCAGCAGTTACTTGTCCGGGACTAACACCGGGGAGCTGTTTTTT. Translated: CASSYLSGTNTGELFF.

The chain joins TRBV7-2 to TRBJ2-1, with D unresolved. Trimming pared 2 bases from V and 0 bases from J, leaving 8 bases between. The CDR3 has 15 residues. Germline V gene lookup returns CDR1 SGHTA and CDR2 FQGNSA. For the CDR3, the DNA is TGTGCCAGCAGCTTAATCCCTAGCTCCTACAATGAGCAGTTCTTC. Its protein product is CASSLIPSSYNEQFF.

The rearrangement joins TRBV6-5 to TRBJ1-2, with D possibly matching TRBD1 (6 bases). The V end lost 1 base, the J end lost 8 bases, and 11 bases lay between the germline ends. Germline CDR1 and CDR2: MNHEY and SVGAGI. The CDR3 is 13 amino acids. As DNA, the CDR3 is TGTGCCAGCAGTTACTTTAGGACAGACGGCTACACCTTC. It codes for CASSYFRTDGYTF.

The chain couples TRBV11-2 to TRBJ2-7; the match to TRBD1 covers 8 bases. Germline CDR1 is SGHAT and CDR2 is FQNNGV. The CDR3 totals 16 residues. After removal of 5 bases from V and 6 bases from J, the junction contained 15 bases not matched to a gene. The CDR3 is CASSPETSVRGLEQYF. DNA of the CDR3: TGTGCCAGCAGCCCTGAAACTTCGGTCAGGGGGCTCGAGCAGTACTTC.

V usage is TRBV2 and J usage is TRBJ2-2, with D tentatively TRBD2 (5 bases). The CDR3 consists of 15 residues. V was cut by 6 bases and J by 0 bases, with 11 bases left in between. Germline CDR1 reads SNHLY; CDR2 reads FYNNEI. DNA for the CDR3: TGTGCCAGCAGAATAGGAGGAGCGAACACCGGGGAGCTGTTTTTT. Translation: CASRIGGANTGELFF.

The chain employs TRBV7-2 and TRBJ2-5, with D possibly being TRBD2 (6 bases). V was pared by 2 bases and J by 3 bases, with 13 bases between. Per germline, CDR1 SGHTA and CDR2 FQGNSA. The CDR3 length is 15 residues. Here the CDR3 DNA reads TGTGCCAGCAGCTTAAGCGGGCTCCCTGAAGAGACCCAGTACTTC. Its translation is CASSLSGLPEETQYF. Filled out from reference TRBV7-2 and TRBJ2-5, the complete variable domain reads GAGVSQSPSNKVTEKGKDVELRCDPISGHTALYWYRQSLGQGLEFLIYFQGNSAPDKSGLPSDRFSAERTGGSVSTLTIQRTQQEDSAVYLCASSLSGLPEETQYFGPGTRLLVL.

DNA of the CDR3: TGTGCCAGCAGTGGGGCCGGGAACACTGAAGCTTTCTTT. As protein: CASSGAGNTEAFF. The genes are TRBV2 and TRBJ1-1, with D unclear. The V gene lost 4 bases and the J gene lost 1 base, with 7 bases spanning the gap. CDR1 SNHLY and CDR2 FYNNEI come from the germline V gene. The CDR3 has 13 residues.

This clone has a single count. This chain links TRBV18 with TRBJ1-4; weak D call: TRBD1 (5 bases). CDR1 is KGHSH and CDR2 is LQKENI in the germline V gene. With 2 bases removed from V and 5 bases from J, the gap between germline ends came to 12 bases. The CDR3 runs to 15 residues. The CDR3 spells CASSPSRTQNEKLFF. In nucleotides, the CDR3 is TGTGCCAGCTCACCAAGTAGGACACAGAATGAAAAACTGTTTTTT.

This rearrangement joins TRBV11-2 to TRBJ2-1; TRBD2 matches at 8 bases. V shed 1 base, J shed 8 bases, and the junction held 1 base outside the gene matches. Germline CDR1 reads SGHAT; CDR2 reads FQNNGV. CDR3 size: 13 residues. This chain's CDR3 is CASSLGTSHEQFF. CDR3 DNA sequence: TGTGCCAGCAGCTTAGGGACTAGCCATGAGCAGTTCTTC.

V gene TRBV25-1 combines with J gene TRBJ1-5, with 11 bases matching TRBD1. The CDR3 loop spans 17 amino acids. CDR1 MGHDK and CDR2 SYGVNS come from the germline V gene. V dropped 4 bases and J dropped 3; count of bases not matched to a gene: 8. The CDR3 region is CASSGGTGGSHNQPQHF. The CDR3 DNA reads as TGTGCCAGCAGTGGGGGGACAGGGGGGTCCCACAATCAGCCCCAGCATTTT.

This sequence joins TRBV28 and TRBJ2-5, with D perhaps TRBD2 (6 bases). From germline, CDR1 is MDHEN and CDR2 SYDVKM. The ends were cut back, 2 bases at V and 5 bases at J, with 24 bases in the middle. The CDR3 length is 18 residues. This CDR3 is CASSLMLRREHLLETQYF. In DNA form, the CDR3 reads TGTGCCAGCAGTTTAATGCTAAGACGGGAGCACCTCCTCGAGACCCAGTACTTC.

The chain couples TRBV28 to TRBJ2-4, with D possibly being TRBD2 (5 bases). Germline values: CDR1 MDHEN, CDR2 SYDVKM. V gave up 7 bases and J gave up 0 bases, with 10 bases separating them. This CDR3 contains 14 residues. CDR3 loop: CASNTGLAKNIQYF. The CDR3 region has the DNA TGTGCCAGCAATACCGGACTAGCCAAAAACATTCAGTACTTC. The full variable domain, with the rest looked up from reference TRBV28 and TRBJ2-4, is DVKVTQSSRYLVKRTGEKVFLECVQDMDHENMFWYRQDPGLGLRLIYFSYDVKMKEKGDIPEGYSVSREKKERFSLILESASTNQTSMYLCASNTGLAKNIQYFGAGTRLSVL.

The chain links TRBV7-8 to TRBJ1-1, with D maybe TRBD1 (6 bases). CDR3 length: 14 amino acids. Trimming took 5 bases from V and 1 from J, leaving 11 bases between them. The germline CDR1 and CDR2 sequences are SGHVS and FQNEAQ. CDR3 DNA sequence: TGTGCCAGCAGCCGATGGACAGCGAACACTGAAGCTTTCTTT. Translating it yields CASSRWTANTEAFF.

The chain uses TRBV5-1 and TRBJ2-1; TRBD2 agrees at 10 bases. The V and J ends lost 3 bases and 0 bases, in that order; junction bases with no gene match: 3. Germline CDR1 reads SGHRS; CDR2 reads YFSETQ. The CDR3 sequence is 16 residues long. The CDR3 loop reads CASSSGLADSYNEQFF. In nucleotides, the CDR3 is TGCGCCAGCAGCTCCGGACTAGCGGACTCCTACAATGAGCAGTTCTTC. Complete variable domain (other parts from reference TRBV5-1 and TRBJ2-1): KAGVTQTPRYLIKTRGQQVTLSCSPISGHRSVSWYQQTPGQGLQFLFEYFSETQRNKGNFPGRFSGRQFSNSRSEMNVSTLELGDSALYLCASSSGLADSYNEQFFGPGTRLTVL.

This rearrangement joins TRBV30 to TRBJ2-7; D not certain. The CDR3 covers 13 residues. CDR1 is GTSNPN, CDR2 SVGIG, per germline (reference sequence). Between the trimmed V and J ends, which lost 3 bases and 0 bases, there was a span of 9 bases. CDR3 residues: CAWSPKSSYEQYF. The CDR3 region has the DNA TGTGCCTGGAGCCCCAAGAGCTCCTACGAGCAGTACTTC.

The V gene is TRBV6-5, the J gene TRBJ1-1; 7 nucleotides match TRBD1. The J segment lost 0 bases and the V segment lost 6 bases, leaving 4 bases of the junction unmatched. Germline loops: CDR1 MNHEY, CDR2 SVGAGI. The CDR3 consists of 14 residues. CDR3 loop: CASSHRGMNTEAFF. The CDR3 DNA follows: TGTGCCAGCAGCCACAGGGGAATGAACACTGAAGCTTTCTTT.

This clone showed up just a few times. The rearrangement uses TRBV6-6 and TRBJ2-7; D possibly corresponds to TRBD2 (6 bases). Germline V gene lookup returns CDR1 MNHNY and CDR2 SVGAGI (reference sequence). Trimming removed 2 bases from V and 1 base from J, with 12 bases in between. This CDR3 spans 15 amino acids. The CDR3 nucleotides are TGTGCCAGCAGTTACGGAGGGACGTCATCCTACGAGCAGTACTTC. This sequence encodes CASSYGGTSSYEQYF.

This chain links TRBV5-1 with TRBJ2-1; TRBD2 agrees at 10 bases. V lost 4 bases to trimming and J lost 10 bases; unmatched junction nucleotides: 14. The germline gives CDR1 SGHRS, CDR2 YFSETQ. CDR3 length: 16 residues. The CDR3 is CASSGQAGGPKWEQFF. Here the CDR3 DNA reads TGCGCCAGCAGCGGGCAAGCGGGAGGGCCCAAGTGGGAGCAGTTCTTC.

The chain employs TRBV2 and TRBJ2-3, with D possibly TRBD1 on 6 matching bases. The V gene's germline CDR1 is SNHLY and CDR2 FYNNEI. The V end was cut by 10 bases, the J end by 3 bases, with 14 bases between. CDR3 length: 13 amino acids. The CDR3 region is CATSNRATDTQYF. In nucleotides, the CDR3 is TGTGCCACCTCAAACAGGGCAACAGATACGCAGTATTTT.

This chain connects TRBV5-1 to TRBJ1-2; D unclear. CDR3 size: 13 residues. Germline-derived CDR1 and CDR2 are SGHRS and YFSETQ. Trimming took off 3 bases at V and 4 bases at J, with 10 bases between the two ends. The CDR3 sequence is CASSSSGFYGYTF. CDR3 nucleotide sequence: TGCGCCAGCAGCTCAAGCGGATTCTATGGCTACACCTTC.

The CDR3: CASSGSRGVFNEQFF. CDR3 nucleotides: TGTGCCAGCAGTGGATCGCGGGGGGTGTTCAATGAGCAGTTCTTC. V is TRBV2 and J is TRBJ2-1, with 8 bases fitting TRBD2. The CDR3 spans 15 residues. V gave up 4 bases and J gave up 6 bases; unmatched junction bases: 8. Germline V gene sequence: CDR1 SNHLY, CDR2 FYNNEI.

The chain joins TRBV19 to TRBJ1-5, with TRBD1 matching over 10 bases. After removal of 5 bases from V and 5 bases from J, the junction contained 6 bases not matched to a gene. CDR1 and CDR2 (germline): LNHDA, SQIVND (reference sequence). The CDR3 consists of 15 residues. The CDR3 DNA is TGTGCCAGTAGTTGGCGGACAGGGGGTCATCAGCCCCAGCATTTT. Translated, it gives CASSWRTGGHQPQHF.

The CDR3 DNA follows: TGTGCCAGCAGCCAAGACGGTAGCGGGAGTAGTCAGTTCTTC. As protein: CASSQDGSGSSQFF. The chain combines TRBV14 with TRBJ2-1; 9 nucleotides match TRBD2. The CDR3 has 14 amino acids. CDR1 is SGHDN and CDR2 is FVKESK in the germline V gene. Unmatched junction bases numbered 7, after V lost 0 bases and J lost 13 bases. The variable domain in full, completed from reference TRBV14 and TRBJ2-1, reads EAGVTQFPSHSVIEKGQTVTLRCDPISGHDNLYWYRRVMGKEIKFLLHFVKESKQDESGMPNNRFLAERTGGTYSTLKVQPAELEDSGVYFCASSQDGSGSSQFFGPGTRLTVL.

The chain employs TRBV19 and TRBJ2-1; 14 nucleotides align to TRBD2. This CDR3 has 16 residues. The germline V gene has CDR1 LNHDA and CDR2 SQIVND (reference sequence). V shed 8 bases and J 10 bases; nucleotides not matched to a gene: 13. The DNA of the CDR3 is TGTGCCAGTCAAGATCGACTAGCGGGAGGGAGGGGCGAGCAGTTCTTC. Protein: CASQDRLAGGRGEQFF.

This clone was detected a few times. The chain has TRBV6-5 and TRBJ2-7; possibly TRBD2 for D (6 bases). In germline, CDR1 is MNHEY, CDR2 SVGAGI. Deletions cut 3 bases from V and 4 bases from J, with 10 bases between. The CDR3 extends over 13 amino acids. The CDR3 nucleotides are TGTGCCAGCAGTTATAAGGAGGGGTACGAGCAGTACTTC. Translated: CASSYKEGYEQYF.

This clone was picked up one time. The genes are TRBV5-1 and TRBJ1-4; D perhaps matches TRBD1 (6 bases). Germline CDR1 reads SGHRS; CDR2 reads YFSETQ. Trimming took off 5 bases at V and 12 bases at J, with 17 bases between the two ends. CDR3 length: 13 residues. The CDR3 DNA is TGCGCCAGCAGTCCCGGGCCCAAGGGGGAACTGTTTTTT. This translates into CASSPGPKGELFF.

The rearrangement links TRBV2 to TRBJ2-3; a possible D gene is TRBD1 (6 bases). Trimming took 0 bases from V and 8 from J, leaving 15 bases between them. CDR1 and CDR2 from the germline V gene are SNHLY and FYNNEI. The CDR3 sequence is 15 residues long. The CDR3, as DNA: TGTGCCAGCAGTGAAGCGGGGGCTTCCTGGGGTACGCAGTATTTT. Encoded protein: CASSEAGASWGTQYF.

The chain is built from TRBV23-1 and TRBJ1-1, with TRBD1 matching over 9 bases. TRBV23-1 is given ORF status, its function remaining uncertain. This CDR3 region has 20 residues. V dropped 6 bases and J dropped 4; count of bases not matched to a gene: 24. The CDR3 loop reads CASRPYIFRDRAKECTEAFF. The CDR3 bases are TGCGCCAGCAGACCTTATATTTTCCGGGACAGGGCGAAAGAGTGCACTGAAGCTTTCTTT.